Sequencing of this TCR beta chain was carried out in a study of T cell responses to AZD1222 COVID-19 vaccine. Comment on this clone: The antigen is undetermined.

Study-level findings and limits: The donor cohort was predominantly white British with a female majority, and clonal diversity may have been underestimated. Unmutated variant regions are reportedly targeted by nearly half of spike-specific TCRs.

V lost 8 bases, J lost 2 bases, and 6 bases stayed unmatched. The CDR3 extends over 14 amino acids. Germline V gene data show CDR1 as LNHDA and CDR2 as SQIVND (reference sequence). The assay was immunoSEQ multiplex PCR, and TCRdb's table has in-frame clones only and misses some. The sample includes 150,000 to 190,000 clones, 90% of them seen just once. The source material was peripheral blood, sampled 28 days after the second AZD1222 dose. The V and J genes are TRBV19 and TRBJ1-2; 9 nucleotides line up with TRBD1. The receptor's source is an adult who received the AZD1222 COVID-19 vaccine. The CDR3 sequence is CASGRDRENYGYTF. CDR3 nucleotide sequence: TGTGCCAGTGGTAGGGACAGGGAGAACTATGGCTACACCTTC.